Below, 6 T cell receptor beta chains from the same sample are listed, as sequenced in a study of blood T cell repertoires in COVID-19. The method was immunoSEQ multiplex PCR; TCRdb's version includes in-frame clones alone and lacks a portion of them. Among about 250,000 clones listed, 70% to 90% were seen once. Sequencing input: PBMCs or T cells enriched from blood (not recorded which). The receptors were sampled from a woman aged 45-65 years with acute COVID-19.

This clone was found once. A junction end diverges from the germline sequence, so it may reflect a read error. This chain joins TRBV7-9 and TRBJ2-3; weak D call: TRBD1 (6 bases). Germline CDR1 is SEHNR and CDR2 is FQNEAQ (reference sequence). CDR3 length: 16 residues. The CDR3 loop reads CASSLGTSSSTDTQYF. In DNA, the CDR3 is TGTGCCAGCAGTTTAGGGACAAGCTCTAGCACAGATACGCAGTATTTT.

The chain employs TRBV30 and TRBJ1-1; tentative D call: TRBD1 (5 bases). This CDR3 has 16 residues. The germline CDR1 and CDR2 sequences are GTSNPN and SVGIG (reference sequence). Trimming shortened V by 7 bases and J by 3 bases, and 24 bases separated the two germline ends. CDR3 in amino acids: CASQERRRPGDTEAFF. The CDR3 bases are TGTGCCTCCCAAGAGAGACGACGGCCGGGGGACACTGAAGCTTTCTTT. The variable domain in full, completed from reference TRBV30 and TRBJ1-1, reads SQTIHQWPATLVQPVGSPLSLECTVEGTSNPNLYWYRQAAGRGLQLLFYSVGIGQISSEVPQNLSASRPQDRQFILSSKKLLLSDSGFYLCASQERRRPGDTEAFFGQGTRLTVV.

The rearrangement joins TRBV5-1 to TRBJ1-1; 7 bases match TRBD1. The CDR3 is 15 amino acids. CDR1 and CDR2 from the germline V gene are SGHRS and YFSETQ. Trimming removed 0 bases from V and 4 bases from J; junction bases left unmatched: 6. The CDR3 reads CASSLGGGPTTEAFF. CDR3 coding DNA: TGCGCCAGCAGCTTGGGAGGGGGCCCGACCACTGAAGCTTTCTTT.

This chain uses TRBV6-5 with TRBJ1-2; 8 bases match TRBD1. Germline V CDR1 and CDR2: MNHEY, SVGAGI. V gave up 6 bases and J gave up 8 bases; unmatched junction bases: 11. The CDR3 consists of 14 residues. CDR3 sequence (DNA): TGTGCCAGCAGAGGACAGGGAGGGCATTGGGGCTACACCTTC. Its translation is CASRGQGGHWGYTF.

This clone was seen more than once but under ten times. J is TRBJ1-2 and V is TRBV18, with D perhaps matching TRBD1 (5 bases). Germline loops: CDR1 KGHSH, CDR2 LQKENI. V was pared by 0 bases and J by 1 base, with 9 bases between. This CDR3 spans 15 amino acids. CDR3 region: CASSPPGAGNYGYTF. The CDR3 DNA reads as TGTGCCAGCTCACCACCAGGGGCCGGTAACTATGGCTACACCTTC.

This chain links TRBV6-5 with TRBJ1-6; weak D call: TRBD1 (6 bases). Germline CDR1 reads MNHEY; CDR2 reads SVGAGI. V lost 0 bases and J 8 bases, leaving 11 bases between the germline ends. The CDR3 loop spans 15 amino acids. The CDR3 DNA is TGTGCCAGCAGTTACTCGATGCAGGGGTATTCACCCCTCCACTTT. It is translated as CASSYSMQGYSPLHF.